This T cell receptor (beta chain) was recovered during a study of Ad26.COV2.S vaccination and SARS-CoV-2 variants. Comment on this clone: No antigen is known for it.

The method was immunoSEQ multiplex PCR; TCRdb's version includes in-frame clones alone and lacks a portion of them. The data contain just over 350,000 clones, approximately 90% of them singletons. Broader study findings: There was reportedly substantial breadth in spike-specific CD8+ and CD4+ T cell responses after vaccination. Analytic work on TCR breadth and depth might have understated the full extent of total T cell responses. Ad26.COV2.S recipients had broader spike-specific TCRs (P = 0.0014).

This TCR was sampled from a human donor who had recovered from COVID-19. The sequences come from peripheral blood, collected after recovery from COVID-19.

The CDR3 spells CAISESLAGNREQYF. In DNA form, the CDR3 reads TGTGCCATCAGTGAGTCCCTAGCGGGGAATCGCGAGCAGTACTTC. The chain combines TRBV10-3 with TRBJ2-7; 9 bases map to TRBD2. Trimming cost V 0 bases and J 6 bases; bases outside gene matches: 6. This CDR3 contains 15 residues. Germline loops: CDR1 ENHRY, CDR2 SYGVKD.